These 20 T cell receptor beta chains were sequenced from one sample in a study of metastatic and nonmetastatic thyroid tumors. Treatment of any kind had been given to no patient before thyroid surgery. TCRdb reanalyzed the PCR reads via MiXCR. This sample has 91,000 or so clones, with approximately 12% found just once. The source material was blood. These receptors all come from a female donor with papillary thyroid cancer or a benign thyroid nodule (not recorded which). Some clones in this sample may be carry-over from other donors' samples.

The genes are TRBV24-1 and TRBJ2-2, with D possibly matching TRBD1 (5 bases). Germline-derived CDR1 and CDR2 are KGHDR and SFDVKD. V lost 5 bases and J lost 6, with 15 bases in between. CDR3 size: 15 residues. CDR3 amino acids: CATSAGAVLAGELFF. Written as DNA, the CDR3 is TGTGCCACCAGTGCTGGGGCGGTCCTGGCCGGGGAGCTGTTTTTT.

This clone was detected ten times or more. The genes are TRBV5-4 and TRBJ2-1; 7 bases are a match to TRBD2. Germline CDR1 is SGHNT and CDR2 is YYREEE (reference sequence). The CDR3 covers 15 residues. The V gene end was trimmed by 3 bases and the J gene end by 7 bases; junction bases not matched to a gene: 10. The CDR3 loop is CASSSASGKSNEQFF. The DNA for the CDR3 is TGTGCCAGCAGCTCGGCGAGCGGGAAGTCGAATGAGCAGTTCTTC.

This clone was seen a handful of times. The germline gene is not matched at one end of the junction; a read error may be the cause. Other DNA sequences in the sample encode the same CDR3. The rearrangement uses TRBV7-8 and TRBJ1-4; the D gene is possibly TRBD1 (6 bases). The CDR3 is 12 amino acids. Germline V CDR1 and CDR2: SGHVS, FQNEAQ. CDR3 in DNA: TGTGCCAGCAGCTTAGATGCCGGACAGATCCTTTTT. It codes for CASSLDAGQILF.

This clone was found many times. V and J are TRBV6-5 and TRBJ2-7; D ambiguous. V gave up 0 bases and J gave up 0 bases, with 9 bases separating them. Germline CDR1 is MNHEY and CDR2 is SVGAGI. The CDR3 is made up of 15 amino acids. The chain's CDR3 is CASSYSAENSYEQYF. For the CDR3, the DNA is TGTGCCAGCAGTTACTCCGCAGAGAACTCCTACGAGCAGTACTTC.

This clone showed up many times. The gene calls are TRBV15 and TRBJ2-7, with 10 bases fitting TRBD1. Losses at the gene ends were 6 bases for V and 5 bases for J; bases not matched to a gene: 4. Germline CDR1 LNHNV, CDR2 YYDKDF (reference sequence). This CDR3 has 13 amino acids. Here the CDR3 reads CATSLGQGNEQYF. The CDR3 coding sequence is TGTGCCACCAGTTTGGGACAGGGGAACGAGCAGTACTTC.

This clone was observed many times. The V call is TRBV27, the J call TRBJ2-2; 7 bases fit TRBD1. The CDR3 loop spans 14 amino acids. The J segment lost 4 bases and the V segment lost 7 bases, leaving 6 bases of the junction unmatched. The germline gives CDR1 MNHEY, CDR2 SMNVEV (reference sequence). CDR3 DNA sequence: TGTGCCAGCACCCCAGACAGGGCCACCGGGGAGCTGTTTTTT. It specifies CASTPDRATGELFF.

At least ten counts were recorded for this clone. The V call is TRBV5-1, the J call TRBJ2-7, with 12 bases aligning to TRBD2. V shed 6 bases, J shed 3 bases, and the junction held 4 bases outside the gene matches. The CDR3 is 14 amino acids. CDR1 is SGHRS and CDR2 is YFSETQ in the germline V gene. The CDR3 here is CASTSGLAGYEQYF. The CDR3 nucleotides read TGCGCCAGCACCTCGGGACTAGCGGGCTACGAGCAGTACTTC.

This clone was recorded at least ten times. The V and J genes are TRBV27 and TRBJ2-2; 12 bases are a match to TRBD1. The CDR3 has 14 residues. V was clipped by 6 bases and J by 7 bases; unmatched bases: 3. CDR1 is MNHEY and CDR2 is SMNVEV in the germline V gene (reference sequence). The CDR3 loop reads CASRGTGGIGELFF. CDR3 nucleotide sequence: TGTGCCAGCAGGGGGACAGGGGGCATCGGGGAGCTGTTTTTT.

This clone occurred many times. V gene TRBV20-1 combines with J gene TRBJ1-6; D unclear. Germline V gene data show CDR1 as DFQATT and CDR2 as SNEGSKA (reference sequence). Deletions cut 0 bases from V and 9 bases from J, with 15 bases between. CDR3 length: 15 residues. The CDR3 here is CSAREGGQSGSPLHF. As DNA, the CDR3 is TGCAGTGCTAGAGAAGGAGGTCAATCTGGTTCACCCCTCCACTTT.

This clone has more than one count but fewer than ten. The chain recombines TRBV27 with TRBJ2-1; D might be TRBD1 (7 bases). The CDR3 totals 16 residues. Per germline, CDR1 MNHEY and CDR2 SMNVEV (reference sequence). Deletions cut 8 bases from V and 7 bases from J, with 24 bases between. The CDR3 loop reads CASGPAGQSPGNEQFF. CDR3 DNA: TGTGCCAGCGGCCCCGCGGGACAGTCTCCTGGTAATGAGCAGTTCTTC.

The table lists this clone with many counts. The rearrangement joins TRBV9 to TRBJ1-6; a weak D match, TRBD1 (5 bases). V was shortened by 4 bases and J by 7 bases, with 21 bases between the two germline ends. Germline CDR1 is SGDLS and CDR2 is YYNGEE. The CDR3 is made up of 17 amino acids. The CDR3 loop is CASSLTAGGRGNSPLHF. The CDR3 nucleotides read TGTGCCAGCAGCCTTACCGCGGGGGGGAGAGGGAATTCACCCCTCCACTTT.

The rearrangement links TRBV15 to TRBJ2-3; no clear D. Looked up from germline, CDR1 is LNHNV and CDR2 is YYDKDF (reference sequence). The germline V and J ends were trimmed by 6 bases and 4 bases, with 5 bases remaining between them. The CDR3 consists of 11 residues. For the CDR3, the DNA is TGTGCCACCAGATTCGCAGATACGCAGTATTTT. This codes for CATRFADTQYF. The whole variable domain, remainder taken from reference TRBV15 and TRBJ2-3, is DAMVIQNPRYQVTQFGKPVTLSCSQTLNHNVMYWYQQKSSQAPKLLFHYYDKDFNNEADTPDNFQSRRPNTSFCFLDIRSPGLGDTAMYLCATRFADTQYFGPGTRLTVL.

This clone was counted ten times or more. The V and J genes are TRBV19 and TRBJ2-1, with a possible D match to TRBD1 (6 bases). Trimming took 1 base from V and 13 from J, leaving 11 bases between them. The germline gives CDR1 LNHDA, CDR2 SQIVND (reference sequence). This CDR3 is built from 12 residues. For the CDR3, the DNA is TGTGCCAGTAGTATAGTCGAGGGGGTTCAGTTCTTC. This gives the protein CASSIVEGVQFF.

In regard to this clone: A read error may explain this, as a much larger clone is one base away. The sample holds other DNA sequences that translate to the same CDR3. The chain couples TRBV29-1 to TRBJ2-7; a possible D gene is TRBD1 (6 bases). Germline V gene lookup returns CDR1 SQVTM and CDR2 ANQGSEA. This CDR3 is 12 amino acids long. With 5 bases removed from V and 5 bases from J, the gap between germline ends came to 13 bases. The CDR3: CSVLSQGHEQYF. CDR3 sequence (DNA): TGCAGCGTTCTCTCACAGGGACACGAGCAGTACTTC.

The V call is TRBV6-1, the J call TRBJ1-3; no clear D. Germline-derived CDR1 and CDR2 are MNHNS and SASEGT. This CDR3 spans 13 amino acids. Trimming left V 11 bases short and J 3 bases short, with 14 bases between. DNA of the CDR3: TGTGCCGGCCAAGAGGGCCGTGGAAACACCATATATTTT. Amino acids: CAGQEGRGNTIYF.

The V and J genes are TRBV6-2 or TRBV6-3 and TRBJ2-1; TRBD2 is a possible D gene (5 bases). The V gene's germline CDR1 is MNHEY and CDR2 SVGEGT. V gave up 2 bases and J gave up 0 bases, with 5 bases separating them. The CDR3 consists of 14 residues. In nucleotides, the CDR3 is TGTGCCAGCAGTTACCGGGACTCCTACAATGAGCAGTTCTTC. This sequence encodes CASSYRDSYNEQFF.

This clone was observed many times. This rearrangement joins TRBV20-1 to TRBJ1-1; 7 bases are a match to TRBD1. CDR3 length: 12 residues. V shed 8 bases and J 1 base; nucleotides not matched to a gene: 4. Germline-derived CDR1 and CDR2 are DFQATT and SNEGSKA (reference sequence). CDR3 residues: CSTTGQNTEAFF. For the CDR3, the DNA is TGCAGTACGACAGGGCAGAACACTGAAGCTTTCTTT.

About this clone itself: A clone one base away is much larger, so this may be a read error. J is TRBJ2-5 and V is TRBV20-1; D is possibly TRBD2 (6 bases). The length of the CDR3 is 13 residues. The germline V and J ends were trimmed by 0 bases and 6 bases, with 11 bases remaining between them. The V gene's germline CDR1 is DFQATT and CDR2 SNEGSKA (reference sequence). The CDR3 here is CSARDWGVKTQYF. As DNA, the CDR3 is TGCAGTGCTAGAGATTGGGGGGTGAAGACCCAGTACTTC.

There are many counts of this clone. The chain recombines TRBV27 with TRBJ2-7; D is unresolved. Trimming cost V 2 bases and J 5 bases, with 10 bases left between them. The germline gives CDR1 MNHEY, CDR2 SMNVEV (reference sequence). The CDR3 sequence is 13 residues long. The CDR3 nucleotides read TGTGCCAGCAGTTTAGCCGCTGGAGACGAGCAGTACTTC. Translation: CASSLAAGDEQYF.

This clone was seen ten or more times. V is TRBV29-1 and J is TRBJ2-1; D unresolved. Germline CDR1 SQVTM, CDR2 ANQGSEA. Trimming removed 1 base at V and 13 bases at J, with 14 bases between. The CDR3 covers 12 residues. The CDR3 nucleotides read TGCAGCGTTGAAGTGGCTCTAGAAGGACAGTTCTTC. It yields the protein CSVEVALEGQFF.